These 30 T cell receptor beta chains were sequenced from one sample in a study of Ad26.COV2.S vaccination and SARS-CoV-2 variants. Here immunoSEQ multiplex PCR was the method, and the copy in TCRdb shows in-frame clones only, minus some. Of just over 350,000 clones in the sample, approximately 85% were seen once. Documented treatment: about 20 received Ad26.COV2.S at low or high dose, single or two shots; several received placebo; per-sample allocation not given. Specimen acquisition occurred on day 63 following the initial vaccine or placebo injection. Sequencing was performed on peripheral blood, taken in a trial of Ad26.COV2.S vaccine versus placebo. These receptors all stem from a person aged 18-65 years who received the Ad26.COV2.S COVID-19 vaccine or a placebo.

V gene TRBV15 combines with J gene TRBJ2-7; TRBD2 is a possible D gene (5 bases). Germline V lookup: CDR1 LNHNV, CDR2 YYDKDF (reference sequence). This CDR3 contains 14 residues. V was shortened by 0 bases and J by 0 bases, with 6 bases between the two germline ends. The CDR3 DNA is TGTGCCACCAGCAGAGATCGGGGCTCCTACGAGCAGTACTTC. Residues: CATSRDRGSYEQYF.

The rearrangement joins TRBV18 to TRBJ2-2; 7 bases fit TRBD1. Per germline, CDR1 KGHSH and CDR2 LQKENI. Germline trimming cut 3 bases from V and 5 bases from J; bases unmatched to any gene: 9. CDR3 size: 16 residues. The CDR3 nucleotides are TGTGCCAGCTCACCCTCTAAGACAGGGCTGACCGGGGAGCTGTTTTTT. It codes for CASSPSKTGLTGELFF.

V and J are TRBV25-1 and TRBJ2-4; D perhaps matches TRBD2 (7 bases). In germline, CDR1 is MGHDK, CDR2 SYGVNS. This CDR3 is built from 15 residues. The V gene lost 10 bases and the J gene lost 7 bases, with 23 bases spanning the gap. The CDR3, as DNA: TGTGCCACTAGGCGTGGGGAAAAGGGGGGGAACATTCAGTACTTC. Translation gives CATRRGEKGGNIQYF.

The chain joins TRBV7-9 to TRBJ2-3; perhaps D is TRBD1 or TRBD2 (5 bases each). This CDR3 is built from 14 residues. Looked up from germline, CDR1 is SEHNR and CDR2 is FQNEAQ (reference sequence). V lost 4 bases and J lost 4, with 12 bases in between. The CDR3 nucleotides read TGTGCCAGCAGCTCCGGGGACCCGGCAGATACGCAGTATTTT. Its translation is CASSSGDPADTQYF.

This clone was seen a single time. Other DNA sequences in the same sample also yield this CDR3. The rearrangement joins TRBV18 to TRBJ1-3, with 7 bases aligning to TRBD1. With V trimmed by 3 bases and J by 0 bases, 5 bases remained unmatched. Germline V lookup: CDR1 KGHSH, CDR2 LQKENI. CDR3 size: 16 residues. CDR3 in amino acids: CASSPDWDSSGNTIYF. CDR3 DNA sequence: TGTGCCAGCTCACCCGACTGGGACAGCTCTGGAAACACCATATATTTT. The entire variable domain, with the rest obtained from reference TRBV18 and TRBJ1-3, is as follows: NAGVMQNPRHLVRRRGQEARLRCSPMKGHSHVYWYRQLPEEGLKFMVYLQKENIIDESGMPKERFSAEFPKEGPSILRIQQVVRGDSAAYFCASSPDWDSSGNTIYFGEGSWLTVV.

This chain's CDR3 is CASSPGDRDTGELFF. CDR3 coding DNA: TGCGCCAGCAGCCCCGGGGACCGAGACACCGGGGAGCTGTTTTTT. The chain recombines TRBV5-1 with TRBJ2-2; D may correspond to TRBD1 or TRBD2 (5 bases each). Per germline, CDR1 SGHRS and CDR2 YFSETQ. The V gene lost 4 bases and the J gene lost 3 bases, with 13 bases spanning the gap. This CDR3 is built from 15 residues.

In regard to this clone: Other nucleotide sequences from this sample produce the same CDR3. This chain connects TRBV7-9 to TRBJ2-7, with no clear D. V lost 2 bases and J lost 1, with 9 bases in between. CDR3 length: 14 amino acids. Germline V lookup: CDR1 SEHNR, CDR2 FQNEAQ (reference sequence). The CDR3 DNA follows: TGTGCCAGCAGCTTATCGTCCGATTCCTACGAGCAGTACTTC. This encodes CASSLSSDSYEQYF.

The rearrangement links TRBV10-2 to TRBJ2-7, with D maybe TRBD2 (6 bases). CDR3 length: 15 amino acids. V was pared by 3 bases and J by 4 bases, with 16 bases between. CDR1 is WSHSY, CDR2 SAAADI, per germline. CDR3 sequence reads: CASSDSTGELYEQYF. Written as DNA, the CDR3 is TGCGCCAGCAGTGATTCTACGGGGGAGTTATACGAGCAGTACTTC.

This chain connects TRBV30 to TRBJ2-6; no clear D gene. Germline lookup yields CDR1 GTSNPN and CDR2 SVGIG (reference sequence). V lost 0 bases and J lost 4, with 13 bases in between. This CDR3 contains 16 residues. CDR3 sequence: CAWSVLGVSGANVLTF. The CDR3 coding sequence is TGTGCCTGGAGTGTACTCGGTGTATCCGGGGCCAACGTCCTGACTTTC.

J is TRBJ1-6 and V is TRBV30; D not resolved. Germline V lookup: CDR1 GTSNPN, CDR2 SVGIG (reference sequence). Trimming cost V 3 bases and J 10 bases, with 13 bases left between them. This CDR3 is 13 amino acids long. The CDR3 DNA reads TGTGCCTGGAGCGCCTCCGGGAGATCACCCCTCCACTTT. Amino acid sequence: CAWSASGRSPLHF.

This sequence joins TRBV3-1 (or the pseudogene TRBV3-2) and TRBJ2-5, with 14 bases matching TRBD2. The CDR3 loop spans 16 amino acids. V lost 0 bases to trimming and J lost 3 bases; unmatched junction nucleotides: 0. Germline V gene data show CDR1 as LGHDT and CDR2 as YNNKEL (reference sequence). The CDR3 sequence is CASSQEGLAGEETQYF. In DNA form, the CDR3 reads TGTGCCAGCAGCCAAGAGGGACTAGCGGGAGAAGAGACCCAGTACTTC.

The chain links TRBV6-5 to TRBJ2-7; tentatively, D is TRBD1 (6 bases). The germline gives CDR1 MNHEY, CDR2 SVGAGI. V was cut by 6 bases and J by 9 bases, with 24 bases left in between. This CDR3 spans 15 amino acids. CDR3 region: CASRPTGTPIPGQYF. CDR3 DNA sequence: TGTGCCAGCAGACCGACCGGGACACCTATACCCGGGCAGTACTTC.

The V call is TRBV6-5, the J call TRBJ1-6; 9 bases map to TRBD1. Losses at the gene ends were 5 bases for V and 9 bases for J; bases not matched to a gene: 5. CDR3 size: 14 residues. CDR1 is MNHEY and CDR2 is SVGAGI in the germline V gene. As DNA, the CDR3 is TGTGCCAGCAGTACACAGGGGGCAGGTTCACCCCTCCACTTT. Translating it yields CASSTQGAGSPLHF.

The CDR3 region is CSVGGRDSVSKNIQYF. CDR3 coding DNA: TGCAGCGTTGGGGGCCGGGACAGCGTATCCAAAAACATTCAGTACTTC. This rearrangement joins TRBV29-1 to TRBJ2-4; TRBD1 aligns across 7 bases. The V segment lost 4 bases and the J segment 2 bases; nucleotides outside the gene matches: 11. Germline assignment: CDR1 SQVTM and CDR2 ANQGSEA. The CDR3 has 16 amino acids.

This chain links TRBV30 with TRBJ1-6, with TRBD1 as a possible D gene (6 bases). The CDR3 length is 13 residues. Trimming shortened V by 5 bases and J by 8 bases, and 13 bases separated the two germline ends. Germline V CDR1 and CDR2: GTSNPN, SVGIG (reference sequence). The chain's CDR3 is CAWSQGVYSPLHF. CDR3 nucleotides: TGTGCCTGGTCACAGGGTGTGTATTCACCCCTCCACTTT.

This chain links TRBV14 with TRBJ2-5; 8 nucleotides align to TRBD2. The V gene end was trimmed by 4 bases and the J gene end by 2 bases; junction bases not matched to a gene: 6. CDR1 is SGHDN and CDR2 is FVKESK in the germline V gene. The CDR3 contains 15 residues. The DNA of the CDR3 is TGTGCCAGCAGCCGACTTAGCGGGGCACAAGAGACCCAGTACTTC. Amino acids: CASSRLSGAQETQYF. The full variable domain, in which reference TRBV14 and TRBJ2-5 provide the parts outside the CDR3, is EAGVTQFPSHSVIEKGQTVTLRCDPISGHDNLYWYRRVMGKEIKFLLHFVKESKQDESGMPNNRFLAERTGGTYSTLKVQPAELEDSGVYFCASSRLSGAQETQYFGPGTRLLVL.

The chain is built from TRBV11-2 and TRBJ2-1, with 8 positions matching TRBD2. Losses at the gene ends were 3 bases for V and 2 bases for J; bases not matched to a gene: 6. CDR1 SGHAT and CDR2 FQNNGV come from the germline V gene. This CDR3 spans 16 amino acids. DNA for the CDR3: TGTGCCAGCAGCTTCGCCGGGACTAGTGCCTACAATGAGCAGTTCTTC. Protein: CASSFAGTSAYNEQFF.

CDR3 nucleotide sequence: TGTGCCAGCAGCGTAGCTCCAATTCACGACAGGGGGCCTGGAAACACCATATATTTT. It is translated as CASSVAPIHDRGPGNTIYF. This rearrangement joins TRBV9 to TRBJ1-3; 10 positions match TRBD1. Trimming took 0 bases from V and 2 from J; bases not matched to a gene: 11. There are 19 residues in the CDR3. Germline CDR1 is SGDLS and CDR2 is YYNGEE.

The V gene is TRBV28, the J gene TRBJ1-5; D gene uncertain. The V gene's germline CDR1 is MDHEN and CDR2 SYDVKM. The CDR3 sequence is 16 residues long. V was clipped by 3 bases and J by 4 bases, with 16 bases between them. CDR3 region: CASSFVSGSFNQPQHF. The CDR3 DNA reads TGTGCCAGCAGTTTCGTGTCTGGGTCCTTTAATCAGCCCCAGCATTTT.

As for this clone: At one end, the junction sequence differs from germline, possibly due to a read error. Here the CDR3 reads CASSPGSTGITFF. The CDR3 DNA follows: TGTGCCAGCAGCCCGGGGAGTACAGGAATAACATTTTTT. This rearrangement joins TRBV7-2 to TRBJ2-3; either TRBD1 or TRBD2 may fit D (5 bases each). From germline, CDR1 is SGHTA and CDR2 FQGNSA. This CDR3 contains 13 residues. Based on the CDR3 plus reference TRBV7-2 and TRBJ2-3, the full variable domain is GAGVSQSPSNKVTEKGKDVELRCDPISGHTALYWYRQSLGQGLEFLIYFQGNSAPDKSGLPSDRFSAERTGGSVSTLTIQRTQQEDSAVYLCASSPGSTGITFFGPGTRLTVL.

This clone was seen once. The rearrangement links TRBV4-3 to TRBJ2-5, with D unresolved. CDR3 size: 14 residues. Germline CDR1 and CDR2: LGHNA and YSLEER. Trimming stripped 4 bases from V and 3 bases from J, with 12 bases between. CDR3 sequence: CASSLSLVEETQYF. DNA for the CDR3: TGCGCCAGCAGCCTAAGTCTGGTAGAAGAGACCCAGTACTTC.

The V call is TRBV7-6, the J call TRBJ2-1; possible D gene TRBD2, 5 bases. V gave up 1 base and J gave up 3 bases, with 16 bases separating them. There are 17 residues in the CDR3. CDR1 is SGHVS, CDR2 FNYEAQ, per germline. Here the CDR3 DNA reads TGTGCCAGCAGCTTAGGTTATGGGAGAATCTTCTACAATGAGCAGTTCTTC. Translation: CASSLGYGRIFYNEQFF. Full variable domain (rest looked up from reference TRBV7-6 and TRBJ2-1): GAGVSQSPRYKVTKRGQDVALRCDPISGHVSLYWYRQALGQGPEFLTYFNYEAQQDKSGLPNDRFSAERPEGSISTLTIQRTEQRDSAMYRCASSLGYGRIFYNEQFFGPGTRLTVL.

This clone was observed a handful of times. The CDR3 bases are TGTGCCTGGAGGTCCTACGGGACAGTTTCCTCACCCCTCCACTTT. As protein: CAWRSYGTVSSPLHF. The rearrangement joins TRBV30 to TRBJ1-6; 7 bases align to TRBD1. CDR1 is GTSNPN, CDR2 SVGIG, per germline (reference sequence). V was clipped by 3 bases and J by 10 bases; unmatched bases: 12. The CDR3 runs 15 residues.

The J gene is TRBJ2-1, the V gene TRBV5-8; D is unclear. V was clipped by 7 bases and J by 5 bases, with 13 bases between them. CDR1 and CDR2 from the germline V gene are SGHTS and YDEGEE. The CDR3 extends over 13 amino acids. The CDR3 sequence: CASQGETHNEQFF. CDR3 coding DNA: TGTGCCAGCCAAGGAGAAACACACAATGAGCAGTTCTTC. Filled out from reference TRBV5-8 and TRBJ2-1, the complete variable domain reads EAGVTQSPTHLIKTRGQQATLRCSPISGHTSVYWYQQALGLGLQFLLWYDEGEERNRGNFPPRFSGRQFPNYSSELNVNALELEDSALYLCASQGETHNEQFFGPGTRLTVL.

V gene TRBV5-1 combines with J gene TRBJ2-1, with 8 bases matching TRBD1. In germline, CDR1 is SGHRS, CDR2 YFSETQ. The CDR3 runs to 13 residues. J was trimmed by 1 base and V by 7 bases; bases with no gene match: 1. CDR3 loop: CASGQGSYNEQFF. DNA for the CDR3: TGCGCCAGCGGACAGGGTTCCTACAATGAGCAGTTCTTC.

This clone was observed a single time. The chain combines TRBV9 with TRBJ2-3; D is unresolved. Germline assignment: CDR1 SGDLS and CDR2 YYNGEE. Trimming stripped 0 bases from V and 8 bases from J, with 16 bases between. The CDR3 extends over 15 amino acids. The CDR3 region has the DNA TGTGCCAGCAGCGTAGAACCTCTGATATTTGGTACGCAGTATTTT. Translated: CASSVEPLIFGTQYF. The whole variable domain, filled in from reference TRBV9 and TRBJ2-3, reads DSGVTQTPKHLITATGQRVTLRCSPRSGDLSVYWYQQSLDQGLQFLIQYYNGEERAKGNILERFSAQQFPDLHSELNLSSLELGDSALYFCASSVEPLIFGTQYFGPGTRLTVL.

This chain links TRBV7-2 with TRBJ2-7; the match to TRBD2 covers 11 bases. The J segment lost 0 bases and the V segment lost 6 bases, leaving 10 bases of the junction unmatched. CDR3 size: 17 residues. Germline CDR1 and CDR2: SGHTA and FQGNSA. The CDR3 DNA is TGTGCCAGCAGTCAACGAACTAGCGGGGGTAGCTCCTACGAGCAGTACTTC. Residues: CASSQRTSGGSSYEQYF.

The gene calls are TRBV3-1 (or the pseudogene TRBV3-2) and TRBJ2-3, with 8 bases that match TRBD2. The CDR3 is made up of 17 amino acids. The V gene end was trimmed by 1 base and the J gene end by 2 bases; junction bases not matched to a gene: 8. Germline assignment: CDR1 LGHDT and CDR2 YNNKEL (reference sequence). This CDR3 is CASSQAGGTEATDTQYF. The CDR3, as DNA: TGTGCCAGCAGCCAAGCGGGGGGGACGGAGGCCACAGATACGCAGTATTTT.

This chain uses TRBV18 with TRBJ2-5, with 9 bases that match TRBD2. The junction had 11 bases not matched to a gene; V was cut back by 0 bases and J by 3 bases. The CDR3 length is 18 residues. Per the germline V gene, CDR1 is KGHSH and CDR2 is LQKENI. The CDR3 sequence: CASSPPPGTSMAKETQYF. The CDR3 region has the DNA TGTGCCAGCTCACCACCGCCCGGGACTAGCATGGCAAAAGAGACCCAGTACTTC.

This rearrangement joins TRBV7-9 to TRBJ2-7; 10 nucleotides match TRBD1. Germline V gene data show CDR1 as SEHNR and CDR2 as FQNEAQ (reference sequence). Germline trimming cut 4 bases from V and 3 bases from J; bases unmatched to any gene: 6. The CDR3 is 15 residues long. In DNA form, the CDR3 reads TGTGCCAGCAGCTACCCCGGGACAGGGGTCTACGAGCAGTACTTC. Amino acids: CASSYPGTGVYEQYF.